This is a list of T cell receptor beta chains from one sample in a study of T cells in tuberculosis. Only in-frame clones appear in the TCRdb table, and some are missing; sequencing was by immunoSEQ multiplex PCR. The sample yields approximately 35,000 clones, about 91% seen once. Sequencing used PBMCs, obtained at tuberculosis diagnosis. These receptors were taken from an adult with tuberculosis. Some clones in this sample may be carry-over from other donors' samples. The CDR3 runs from the conserved cysteine through the conserved F or W. The D gene is left open where the match is weak. For some rows the clone size is stated as once, few or many, or as a class when expanded; others skip it.

v_gene,j_gene,d_gene,abundance,CDR3aa,CDR3nt
TRBV19,TRBJ2-1,-,-,CASSIIGGNEQFF,TGTGCCAGTAGTATTATAGGGGGTAATGAGCAGTTCTTC
TRBV5-6,TRBJ2-5,-,once,CASSSRETQYF,TGTGCCAGCAGCTCTAGAGAGACCCAGTACTTC
TRBV28,TRBJ2-1,TRBD1,-,CASTGTANNEQFF,TGTGCCAGTACCGGGACAGCAAACAATGAGCAGTTCTTC
TRBV19,TRBJ1-6,TRBD1,-,CASSMYRGNNSPLHF,TGTGCCAGTAGTATGTACAGGGGGAATAATTCACCCCTCCACTTT
TRBV19,TRBJ2-1,TRBD2,-,CASRNSGSHLYNEQFF,TGTGCCAGTAGGAATAGCGGGTCCCACCTCTACAATGAGCAGTTCTTC
TRBV7-9,TRBJ2-3,TRBD2,-,CASSYTSGDTDTQYF,TGTGCCAGCAGCTATACTAGCGGAGACACAGATACGCAGTATTTT
TRBV7-9,TRBJ1-6,-,-,CASNPPGDSPLHF,TGTGCCAGCAACCCTCCCGGGGATTCACCCCTCCACTTT
TRBV6-6,TRBJ2-7,TRBD1,-,CASSYSGQGAYEQYF,TGTGCCAGCAGTTACTCGGGACAGGGGGCCTACGAGCAGTACTTC
TRBV25-1,TRBJ2-5,-,-,CASSEYLGTESQETQYF,TGTGCCAGCAGTGAATACTTGGGGACTGAAAGCCAAGAGACCCAGTACTTC
TRBV7-8,TRBJ1-1,-,-,CASSLSPGLNTEAFF,TGTGCCAGCAGCCTCTCCCCAGGGCTGAACACTGAAGCTTTCTTT